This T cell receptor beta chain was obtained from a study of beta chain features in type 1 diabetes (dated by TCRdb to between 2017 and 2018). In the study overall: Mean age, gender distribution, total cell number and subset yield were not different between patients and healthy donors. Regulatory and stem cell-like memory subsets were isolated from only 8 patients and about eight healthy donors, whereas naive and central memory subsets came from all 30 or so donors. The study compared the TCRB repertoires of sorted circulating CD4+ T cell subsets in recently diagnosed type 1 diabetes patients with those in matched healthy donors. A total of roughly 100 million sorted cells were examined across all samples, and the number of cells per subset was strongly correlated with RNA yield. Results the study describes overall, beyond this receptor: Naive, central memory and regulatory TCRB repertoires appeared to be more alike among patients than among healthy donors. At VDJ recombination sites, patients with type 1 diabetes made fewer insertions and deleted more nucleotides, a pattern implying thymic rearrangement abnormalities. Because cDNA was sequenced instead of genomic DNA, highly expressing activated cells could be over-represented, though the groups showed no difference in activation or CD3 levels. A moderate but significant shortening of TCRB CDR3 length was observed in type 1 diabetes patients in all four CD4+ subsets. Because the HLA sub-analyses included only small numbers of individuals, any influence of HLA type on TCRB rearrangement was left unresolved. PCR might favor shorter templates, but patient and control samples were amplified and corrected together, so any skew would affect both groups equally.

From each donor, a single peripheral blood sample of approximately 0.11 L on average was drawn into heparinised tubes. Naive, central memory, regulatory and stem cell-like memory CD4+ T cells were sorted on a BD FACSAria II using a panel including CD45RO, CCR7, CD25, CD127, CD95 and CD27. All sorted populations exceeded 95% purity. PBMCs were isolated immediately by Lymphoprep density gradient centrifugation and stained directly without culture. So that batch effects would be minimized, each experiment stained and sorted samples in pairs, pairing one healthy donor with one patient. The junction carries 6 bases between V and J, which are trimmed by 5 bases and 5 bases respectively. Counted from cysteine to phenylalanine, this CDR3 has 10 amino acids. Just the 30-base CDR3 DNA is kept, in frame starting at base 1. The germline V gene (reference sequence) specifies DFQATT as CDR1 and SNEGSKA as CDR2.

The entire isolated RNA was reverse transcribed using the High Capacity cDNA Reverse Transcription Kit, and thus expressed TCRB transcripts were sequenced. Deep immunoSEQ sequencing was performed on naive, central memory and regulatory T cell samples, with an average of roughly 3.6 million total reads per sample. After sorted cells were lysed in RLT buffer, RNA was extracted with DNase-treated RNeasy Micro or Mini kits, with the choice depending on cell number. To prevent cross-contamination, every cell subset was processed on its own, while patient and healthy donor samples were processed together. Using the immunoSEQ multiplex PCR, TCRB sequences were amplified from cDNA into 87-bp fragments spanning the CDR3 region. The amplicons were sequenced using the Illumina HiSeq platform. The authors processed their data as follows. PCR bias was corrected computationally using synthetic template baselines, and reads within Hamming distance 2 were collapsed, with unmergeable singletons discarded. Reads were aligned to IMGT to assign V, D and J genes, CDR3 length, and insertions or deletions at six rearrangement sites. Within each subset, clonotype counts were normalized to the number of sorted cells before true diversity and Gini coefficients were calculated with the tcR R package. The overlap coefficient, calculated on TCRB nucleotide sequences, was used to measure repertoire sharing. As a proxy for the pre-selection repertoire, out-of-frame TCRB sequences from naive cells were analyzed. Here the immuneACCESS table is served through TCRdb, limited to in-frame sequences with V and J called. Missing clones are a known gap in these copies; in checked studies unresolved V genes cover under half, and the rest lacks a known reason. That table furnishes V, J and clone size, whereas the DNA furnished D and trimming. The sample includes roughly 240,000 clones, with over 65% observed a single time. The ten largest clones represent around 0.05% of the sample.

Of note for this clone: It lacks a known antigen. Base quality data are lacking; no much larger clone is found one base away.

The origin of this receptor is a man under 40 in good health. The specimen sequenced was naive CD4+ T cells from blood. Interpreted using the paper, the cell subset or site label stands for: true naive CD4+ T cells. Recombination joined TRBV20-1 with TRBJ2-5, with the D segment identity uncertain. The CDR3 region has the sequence CSALEETQYF. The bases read TGCAGTGCTCTTGAGGAGACCCAGTACTTC.